The entry that follows covers one TCR beta chain sequence. The antigen is unknown. The germline CDR1 and CDR2 sequences are SGHVS and FQNEAQ. The CDR3 is 19 residues long. V was pared by 5 bases and J by 8 bases, with 25 bases of the junction left unmatched. This specimen comes from a study of cytomegalovirus exposure and HLA in healthy donors. Overall study results and limits: Fewer N-insertions than the roughly 670-donor mean were reportedly shown by an Asian-associated ancestry cluster in a later analysis. The study reported that TCR beta sequences accurately predicted HLA-A and HLA-B alleles in most subjects. In a later analysis, TCR beta V- and J-gene trimming showed a link to a missense DCLRE1C variant.

While unrecorded immune exposures were likely, the donors were nominally healthy when sampled. PCR employed 60 Vbeta and 13 Jbeta primers. Profiling relied on immunoSEQ multiplex PCR, and the TCRdb table lists in-frame clones only, not all of them. The sample carries roughly 100,000 clones, 75% to 80% recorded once. The clonotype was recovered from a man in his 60s in good health and CMV-seropositive. The specimen sequenced was PBMCs. The chain couples TRBV7-8 to TRBJ1-2, with 8 bases matching TRBD1. DNA of the CDR3: TGTGCCAGCAGCCCCTCGTTCTCCCGCGGCCGAGGACAGGGTCGAGGCTACACCTTC. Its translation is CASSPSFSRGRGQGRGYTF.